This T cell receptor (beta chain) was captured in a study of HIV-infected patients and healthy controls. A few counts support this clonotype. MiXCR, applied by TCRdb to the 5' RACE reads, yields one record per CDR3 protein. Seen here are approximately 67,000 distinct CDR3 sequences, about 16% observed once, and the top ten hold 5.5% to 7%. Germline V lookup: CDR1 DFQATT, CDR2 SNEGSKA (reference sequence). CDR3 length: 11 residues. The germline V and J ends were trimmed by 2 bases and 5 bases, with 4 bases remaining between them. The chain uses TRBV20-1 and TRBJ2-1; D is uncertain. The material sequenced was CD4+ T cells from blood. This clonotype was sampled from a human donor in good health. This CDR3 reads CSARPHNEQFF. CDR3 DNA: TGCAGTGCTAGACCACACAATGAGCAGTTCTTC.